Each of the 26 T cell receptor beta chains below was sequenced from the same sample in a study of T cells in Graves' hyperthyroidism and ophthalmopathy. RNA transcripts yielded amplified TCR beta CDR3 regions. HTBI primers were used for first-round RT-PCR of the TCR CDR3. One entry per CDR3 protein, called by TCRdb with MiXCR from the multiplex PCR reads. The sample comprises some 690,000 distinct CDR3 sequences, 15% to 20% of which are singletons, and around a sixth rests with the top ten. The sequenced sample was blood. The origin of the receptors is a man aged 45-65 years with Graves' hyperthyroidism.

V usage is TRBV19 and J usage is TRBJ2-1, with a weak D call TRBD1 (5 bases). CDR1 and CDR2 from the germline V gene are LNHDA and SQIVND (reference sequence). The V end was cut by 3 bases, the J end by 2 bases, with 11 bases between. The CDR3 sequence is 15 residues long. The CDR3 bases are TGTGCCAGTAGTATCCCAGGGCGGCCCTACAATGAGCAGTTCTTC. Protein: CASSIPGRPYNEQFF.

J is TRBJ2-3 and V is TRBV30; possibly TRBD1 or TRBD2 for D (6 bases each). This CDR3 spans 14 amino acids. Trimming pared 2 bases from V and 5 bases from J, leaving 14 bases between. CDR1 is GTSNPN and CDR2 is SVGIG in the germline V gene (reference sequence). CDR3 loop: CAWSRQEGRDTQYF. CDR3 in DNA: TGTGCCTGGAGTCGACAGGAGGGTAGAGATACGCAGTATTTT. The full variable domain, its missing parts supplied by reference TRBV30 and TRBJ2-3, is SQTIHQWPATLVQPVGSPLSLECTVEGTSNPNLYWYRQAAGRGLQLLFYSVGIGQISSEVPQNLSASRPQDRQFILSSKKLLLSDSGFYLCAWSRQEGRDTQYFGPGTRLTVL.

The chain has TRBV11-2 and TRBJ2-3, with TRBD2 identical over 9 bases. Germline values: CDR1 SGHAT, CDR2 FQNNGV. CDR3 size: 16 residues. The J segment lost 5 bases and the V segment lost 2 bases, leaving 8 bases of the junction unmatched. CDR3 nucleotide sequence: TGTGCCAGCAGCTTATGGGCGGCGGGAGGGGAAGATACGCAGTATTTT. Translating gives CASSLWAAGGEDTQYF.

In this sample, this clonotype turned up many times. The chain joins TRBV24-1 to TRBJ2-3, with D perhaps given as TRBD1 or TRBD2 (5 bases each). In germline, CDR1 is KGHDR, CDR2 SFDVKD. V was pared by 4 bases and J by 3 bases, with 16 bases between. The CDR3 consists of 16 residues. The CDR3, as DNA: TGTGCCACCAGTGACCCCACGAGGGGCGAGACAGATACGCAGTATTTT. Its protein is CATSDPTRGETDTQYF.

The table lists this clonotype with many counts. The chain carries TRBV12-3 or TRBV12-4 and TRBJ1-2; D remains unclear. Trimming left V 3 bases short and J 6 bases short, with 11 bases between. The length of the CDR3 is 13 residues. CDR3 bases: TGTGCCAGCAGTTTGGAGGGCCGCGATGGCTACACCTTC. Protein: CASSLEGRDGYTF.

The sample holds many counts of this clonotype. This chain connects TRBV6-1 to TRBJ2-7; no firm D call. V was shortened by 4 bases and J by 2 bases, with 3 bases between the two germline ends. This CDR3 spans 11 amino acids. Germline V gives CDR1 MNHNS, CDR2 SASEGT. CDR3: CASSGPYEQYF. The CDR3 DNA follows: TGTGCCAGCAGTGGGCCCTACGAGCAGTACTTC.

This clonotype was seen repeatedly, ten times or more. J is TRBJ1-5 and V is TRBV12-3 or TRBV12-4, with D unclear. The V end lost 5 bases, the J end lost 5 bases, and 19 bases lay between the germline ends. The CDR3 is made up of 16 amino acids. CDR3 sequence (DNA): TGTGCCAGCAGTCCTGAGATCCTGGGCGTCGATCAGCCCCAGCATTTT. Translating gives CASSPEILGVDQPQHF.

This clonotype was recorded at least ten times. This sequence joins TRBV10-3 and TRBJ2-5; tentative D call: TRBD1 (7 bases). Trimming cost V 2 bases and J 0 bases, with 10 bases left between them. The CDR3 covers 15 residues. Germline V gene lookup returns CDR1 ENHRY and CDR2 SYGVKD. This chain's CDR3 is CAISEPGGNQETQYF. The CDR3, as DNA: TGTGCCATCAGTGAGCCAGGGGGGAACCAAGAGACCCAGTACTTC.

The rearrangement uses TRBV27 and TRBJ2-2; D may be TRBD2 (5 bases). The germline gives CDR1 MNHEY, CDR2 SMNVEV (reference sequence). V was trimmed by 2 bases and J by 10 bases, leaving 8 bases between them. This CDR3 has 12 residues. The CDR3 reads CASSLLAEELFF. The CDR3 DNA is TGTGCCAGCAGTTTACTAGCAGAGGAGCTGTTTTTT.

This clonotype was detected many times. The chain carries TRBV11-2 and TRBJ1-1; TRBD1 matches 7 bases. Germline V gene sequence: CDR1 SGHAT, CDR2 FQNNGV. V trimming: 3 bases; J trimming: 0 bases; junction bases outside the gene matches: 1. The CDR3 spans 14 residues. CDR3 region: CASSFTGVNTEAFF. The CDR3 nucleotides are TGTGCCAGCAGCTTTACAGGGGTGAACACTGAAGCTTTCTTT.

This clonotype has a handful of counts. J is TRBJ1-2 and V is TRBV5-5; D not resolved. V was cut by 3 bases and J by 2 bases, with 8 bases left in between. CDR3 length: 13 amino acids. From germline, CDR1 is SGHKS and CDR2 YYEKEE (reference sequence). The CDR3 reads CASSSLGNYGYTF. CDR3 coding DNA: TGTGCCAGCAGCTCGCTAGGGAACTATGGCTACACCTTC.

This clonotype was counted many times. The chain uses TRBV27 and TRBJ2-7; 9 nucleotides align to TRBD1. This CDR3 comprises 15 residues. CDR1 MNHEY and CDR2 SMNVEV come from the germline V gene (reference sequence). With 3 bases clipped from V and 3 bases from J, the junction kept 6 bases outside the gene matches. The CDR3 is CASSFVSTGGYEQYF. CDR3 bases: TGTGCCAGCAGTTTTGTTTCGACAGGGGGCTACGAGCAGTACTTC.

The chain joins TRBV12-3 or TRBV12-4 to TRBJ2-1, with 9 bases aligning to TRBD1. The CDR3 extends over 15 amino acids. V lost 6 bases to trimming and J lost 4 bases; unmatched junction nucleotides: 7. CDR3 in amino acids: CASSRWDRAYNEQFF. The CDR3 coding sequence is TGTGCCAGCAGCCGTTGGGACAGGGCATACAATGAGCAGTTCTTC.

This clonotype was picked up many times. The chain joins TRBV7-2 to TRBJ1-3; unclear D gene. The CDR3 has 14 residues. V gave up 8 bases and J gave up 1 base, with 12 bases separating them. Germline V gene lookup returns CDR1 SGHTA and CDR2 FQGNSA. CDR3 in DNA: TGTGCCAGCGGACTTTACGGATCTGGAAACACCATATATTTT. Protein product: CASGLYGSGNTIYF.

This clonotype was observed many times. In DNA form, the CDR3 reads TGTGCCAGCAGTTTCGGGACAGGTGGGGAGTTAAACTATGGCTACACCTTC. It is translated as CASSFGTGGELNYGYTF. This chain joins TRBV12-3 or TRBV12-4 and TRBJ1-2, with 8 nucleotides matching TRBD1. CDR3 length: 17 residues. The V gene end was trimmed by 3 bases and the J gene end by 2 bases; junction bases not matched to a gene: 11.

The chain recombines TRBV3-1 with TRBJ2-2; no clear D. V lost 3 bases and J 8 bases, leaving 7 bases between the germline ends. The CDR3 runs 12 residues. Germline V gene data show CDR1 as LGHDT and CDR2 as YNNKEL (reference sequence). CDR3 coding DNA: TGTGCCAGCAGCCAGAGTAGGGGGGAGCTGTTTTTT. Protein sequence: CASSQSRGELFF.

The V gene is TRBV27, the J gene TRBJ2-6, with 9 positions matching TRBD2. Unmatched junction bases numbered 6, after V lost 8 bases and J lost 1 base. The V gene's germline CDR1 is MNHEY and CDR2 SMNVEV (reference sequence). This CDR3 has 16 amino acids. The CDR3 here is CASSVAGASGANVLTF. The DNA for the CDR3 is TGTGCCAGCTCAGTAGCGGGAGCTTCTGGGGCCAACGTCCTGACTTTC.

This clonotype has ten or more counts. The rearrangement links TRBV15 to TRBJ1-1, with 7 bases fitting TRBD1. The CDR3 has 14 residues. V trimming: 0 bases; J trimming: 5 bases; junction bases outside the gene matches: 3. Per the germline V gene, CDR1 is LNHNV and CDR2 is YYDKDF (reference sequence). CDR3 in DNA: TGTGCCACCAGCAGAGATCAGGGGGGGACTGAAGCTTTCTTT. It specifies CATSRDQGGTEAFF. Complete variable domain (other parts from reference TRBV15 and TRBJ1-1): DAMVIQNPRYQVTQFGKPVTLSCSQTLNHNVMYWYQQKSSQAPKLLFHYYDKDFNNEADTPDNFQSRRPNTSFCFLDIRSPGLGDTAMYLCATSRDQGGTEAFFGQGTRLTVV.

CDR3 sequence: CASSLILAETYNEQFF. The CDR3 DNA follows: TGTGCCAGCAGCCTCATACTAGCGGAAACTTACAATGAGCAGTTCTTC. The V gene is TRBV12-3 or TRBV12-4, the J gene TRBJ2-1, with 8 bases identical to TRBD2. This CDR3 contains 16 residues. The trim removed 6 bases at V and 4 bases at J, leaving 11 bases unmatched.

The table lists this clonotype with many counts. The CDR3 is CASSLQGGSGQPQHF. The CDR3 coding sequence is TGTGCCAGCAGTTTGCAGGGGGGTTCCGGTCAGCCCCAGCATTTT. V is TRBV12-3 or TRBV12-4 and J is TRBJ1-5, with 7 bases matching TRBD1. The CDR3 is made up of 15 amino acids. The junction had 8 bases not matched to a gene; V was cut back by 3 bases and J by 6 bases.

This clonotype was counted ten times or more. The gene calls are TRBV11-2 and TRBJ1-1; 9 bases are shared with TRBD1. The CDR3 length is 15 residues. In germline, CDR1 is SGHAT, CDR2 FQNNGV. The junction had 9 bases not matched to a gene; V was cut back by 5 bases and J by 5 bases. The DNA for the CDR3 is TGTGCCAGCAGCCCCGGGACAGGGCGGCCGACTGAAGCTTTCTTT. Amino acids: CASSPGTGRPTEAFF.

V and J are TRBV6-1 and TRBJ1-4, with 7 bases matching TRBD1. Trimming at V came to 5 bases and at J to 4 bases, leaving 7 bases not matched to a gene. The CDR3 contains 15 residues. The germline V gene has CDR1 MNHNS and CDR2 SASEGT. The DNA of the CDR3 is TGTGCCAGCAGTTCCACAGGGGTTGGTAATGAAAAACTGTTTTTT. It encodes CASSSTGVGNEKLFF.

This clonotype was observed many times. V is TRBV3-1 and J is TRBJ2-5; 8 bases map to TRBD2. The CDR3 runs to 16 residues. CDR1 is LGHDT, CDR2 YNNKEL, per germline (reference sequence). V shed 5 bases and J 1 base; nucleotides not matched to a gene: 9. CDR3 residues: CASSSVLSGSQETQYF. The CDR3, as DNA: TGTGCCAGCAGCTCGGTTTTGAGCGGGAGCCAAGAGACCCAGTACTTC.

The rearrangement uses TRBV2 and TRBJ1-5, with 7 positions matching TRBD1. This CDR3 has 14 residues. With 5 bases clipped from V and 7 bases from J, the junction kept 8 bases outside the gene matches. Per the germline V gene, CDR1 is SNHLY and CDR2 is FYNNEI. The DNA for the CDR3 is TGTGCCAGCAGTTTGGGGACAGTCGGGCAGCCCCAGCATTTT. It yields the protein CASSLGTVGQPQHF.

This clonotype has just a few counts. The chain recombines TRBV28 with TRBJ2-2; D is perhaps TRBD1 or TRBD2 (5 bases each). CDR1 is MDHEN and CDR2 is SYDVKM in the germline V gene. Trimming removed 5 bases at V and 13 bases at J, with 14 bases between. CDR3 length: 12 residues. The CDR3 spells CASSPPGGWLFF. CDR3 nucleotide sequence: TGTGCCAGCAGTCCCCCTGGGGGTTGGCTGTTTTTT.

This clonotype was recorded a few times. The chain has TRBV13 and TRBJ2-7; TRBD2 matches 11 bases. The V and J ends lost 4 bases and 2 bases, in that order; junction bases with no gene match: 13. The CDR3 totals 18 residues. Germline-derived CDR1 and CDR2 are PRHDT and FYEKMQ (reference sequence). CDR3 region: CASSSYEGLAGVTYEQYF. CDR3 nucleotide sequence: TGTGCCAGCAGCTCATATGAAGGACTAGCGGGTGTCACCTACGAGCAGTACTTC.